Sequencing of this T cell receptor (beta chain) was carried out in a study of T cells after posttransplantation cyclophosphamide. Germline V gives CDR1 MDHEN, CDR2 SYDVKM. Trimming cost V 7 bases and J 1 base, with 16 bases left between them. This CDR3 region has 16 residues. Measured with immunoSEQ multiplex PCR; TCRdb has only the in-frame clones, and not every one. The table shows about 6,500 clones, with 60% to 80% occurring only once. This clone was recorded once. Cyclophosphamide on days +3 and +4 followed busulfan-fludarabine conditioning and a marrow graft. V and J are TRBV28 and TRBJ1-4; D gene unclear. This clonotype was obtained from a male patient aged 25-45 years who received an allogeneic stem cell transplant from a related donor, was CMV-positive, and had acute GVHD only. T cells may partly derive from the graft donor. Material: PBMCs, obtained about 1,600 days after allogeneic stem cell transplant with posttransplant cyclophosphamide. CDR3 in DNA: TGTGCCAGCACCTCAAGATTGTCGGGAACTAATGAAAAACTGTTTTTT. Protein sequence: CASTSRLSGTNEKLFF. Based on the CDR3 plus reference TRBV28 and TRBJ1-4, the full variable domain is DVKVTQSSRYLVKRTGEKVFLECVQDMDHENMFWYRQDPGLGLRLIYFSYDVKMKEKGDIPEGYSVSREKKERFSLILESASTNQTSMYLCASTSRLSGTNEKLFFGSGTQLSVL.